This entry lists 23 T cell receptor beta chains sequenced from one sample in a study of identical twins. One entry per CDR3 protein results from TCRdb running MiXCR on the 5' RACE reads. The sample includes some 730,000 distinct CDR3 sequences, about 20% of them seen just once. These same records also appear under a second study, on T cells expressing NK-cell markers.

Material for sequencing was PBMCs. The source of these receptors is a woman in her late teens or twenties in good health.

The J gene is TRBJ2-3, the V gene TRBV6-1; the D is unclear. Germline CDR1 is MNHNS and CDR2 is SASEGT. The CDR3 totals 16 residues. V lost 4 bases, J lost 4 bases, and 18 bases lay in between. CDR3 nucleotides: TGTGCCAGCAGTGCCGCCTTAAGCGTTGGGGCAGATACGCAGTATTTT. This encodes CASSAALSVGADTQYF.

The chain has TRBV15 and TRBJ2-5, with 8 nucleotides matching TRBD2. After removal of 6 bases from V and 5 bases from J, the junction contained 11 bases not matched to a gene. Germline loops: CDR1 LNHNV, CDR2 YYDKDF (reference sequence). The CDR3 sequence is 15 residues long. CDR3 loop: CATSREGLLRETQYF. CDR3 nucleotides: TGTGCCACCAGTCGGGAGGGGCTGCTCAGGGAGACCCAGTACTTC.

The chain uses TRBV11-2 and TRBJ1-1; D may be TRBD1 (6 bases). Trimming shortened V by 2 bases and J by 1 base, and 17 bases separated the two germline ends. The CDR3 is made up of 17 amino acids. The germline V gene has CDR1 SGHAT and CDR2 FQNNGV. The CDR3 nucleotides read TGTGCCAGCAGCTTAAGGGTCCCGGGACACCAGAACACTGAAGCTTTCTTT. This sequence encodes CASSLRVPGHQNTEAFF.

The sample holds a few counts of this clonotype. The chain carries TRBV5-1 and TRBJ2-7; D is tentatively TRBD1 or TRBD2 (5 bases each). V lost 1 base and J lost 6, with 17 bases in between. Germline V gene data show CDR1 as SGHRS and CDR2 as YFSETQ. The CDR3 covers 15 residues. CDR3 DNA: TGCGCCAGCAGCTTGTGGGACCCCTCAACCTCCGAGCAGTACTTC. The encoded protein is CASSLWDPSTSEQYF.

This clonotype occurred many times. This chain connects TRBV6-1 to TRBJ2-1; 10 bases match TRBD2. Germline CDR1 MNHNS, CDR2 SASEGT. The V gene end was trimmed by 5 bases and the J gene end by 4 bases; junction bases not matched to a gene: 8. There are 16 residues in the CDR3. This chain's CDR3 is CASSNQPGLAYNEQFF. The CDR3 nucleotides read TGTGCCAGCAGTAATCAGCCGGGACTAGCGTACAATGAGCAGTTCTTC.

The V call is TRBV5-1, the J call TRBJ2-2; no clear D. V was shortened by 1 base and J by 0 bases, with 13 bases between the two germline ends. Per germline, CDR1 SGHRS and CDR2 YFSETQ. The length of the CDR3 is 17 residues. Written as DNA, the CDR3 is TGCGCCAGCAGCTTGTGGGTACAATTCCCGAACACCGGGGAGCTGTTTTTT. Translation: CASSLWVQFPNTGELFF.

The chain joins TRBV5-1 to TRBJ2-1; a weak D match, TRBD2 (6 bases). The CDR3 totals 16 residues. Looked up from germline, CDR1 is SGHRS and CDR2 is YFSETQ. Trimming removed 4 bases at V and 4 bases at J, with 18 bases between. CDR3 region: CASSPGQGLVYNEQFF. The CDR3, as DNA: TGCGCCAGCAGCCCGGGGCAGGGACTTGTATACAATGAGCAGTTCTTC.

Note on this clonotype: At one end the junction does not follow the germline gene, possibly because of a read error. The chain employs TRBV12-3 or TRBV12-4 and TRBJ2-6; a weak D match, TRBD1 (6 bases). The length of the CDR3 is 18 residues. CDR3 amino acids: CVSSLGNRVRAGANVLTF. The CDR3 bases are TGTGTCAGCAGTTTAGGGAACAGGGTCCGGGCTGGGGCCAACGTCCTGACTTTC.

This clonotype has only a few counts. This chain links TRBV3-1 with TRBJ2-7; D possibly corresponds to TRBD1 (5 bases). Germline V gene data show CDR1 as LGHDT and CDR2 as YNNKEL (reference sequence). This CDR3 is built from 16 residues. V shed 0 bases and J shed 5 bases, with 17 bases lying between them. For the CDR3, the DNA is TGTGCCAGCAGCCAAGAGGCCTACACCAGGGCCGACGAGCAGTACTTC. It codes for CASSQEAYTRADEQYF.

This chain connects TRBV28 to TRBJ2-7, with TRBD2 matching 13 bases. With V trimmed by 5 bases and J by 4 bases, 5 bases remained unmatched. This CDR3 has 15 amino acids. Looked up from germline, CDR1 is MDHEN and CDR2 is SYDVKM. CDR3 loop: CASSQLLAGGYEQYF. DNA of the CDR3: TGTGCCAGCAGTCAGCTACTAGCGGGAGGGTACGAGCAGTACTTC.

This clonotype was counted between two and nine times. This rearrangement joins TRBV10-3 to TRBJ2-3, with 8 bases lining up with TRBD2. The germline CDR1 and CDR2 sequences are ENHRY and SYGVKD. This CDR3 has 13 residues. Unmatched junction bases numbered 6, after V lost 11 bases and J lost 2 bases. The CDR3 sequence is CASSGGTTDTQYF. In DNA, the CDR3 is TGTGCCTCCTCGGGGGGGACCACAGATACGCAGTATTTT.

This clonotype was observed a handful of times. V usage is TRBV5-1 and J usage is TRBJ2-7; 7 bases agree with TRBD2. Trimming cost V 10 bases and J 7 bases; bases outside gene matches: 14. CDR1 and CDR2 from the germline V gene are SGHRS and YFSETQ. This CDR3 comprises 13 residues. As DNA, the CDR3 is TGCGCCTCACGGCGGGGGTCCATTTGGGAGCAGTACTTC. It specifies CASRRGSIWEQYF.

This clonotype was detected a few times. The gene calls are TRBV29-1 and TRBJ2-1, with 8 bases fitting TRBD2. V was clipped by 6 bases and J by 5 bases; unmatched bases: 9. Germline assignment: CDR1 SQVTM and CDR2 ANQGSEA. The CDR3 is 14 residues long. CDR3 loop: CSVESGRMDNEQFF. In nucleotides, the CDR3 is TGCAGCGTGGAGAGCGGGAGAATGGACAATGAGCAGTTCTTC.

V is TRBV29-1 and J is TRBJ1-1, with D perhaps matching TRBD1 (6 bases). The V end was cut by 5 bases, the J end by 2 bases, with 15 bases between. The CDR3 runs to 14 residues. The germline gives CDR1 SQVTM, CDR2 ANQGSEA. Here the CDR3 DNA reads TGCAGCGTTCAAAGGGGGGGCAGAAACACTGAAGCTTTCTTT. It translates to CSVQRGGRNTEAFF.

This clonotype has only a few counts. The chain is built from TRBV20-1 and TRBJ2-5; no clear D gene. The CDR3 contains 14 residues. V was pared by 3 bases and J by 1 base, with 12 bases between. CDR1 and CDR2 (germline): DFQATT, SNEGSKA (reference sequence). Here the CDR3 reads CSARLSTGQETQYF. CDR3 DNA: TGCAGTGCTAGGCTGAGTACGGGCCAAGAGACCCAGTACTTC.

This clonotype has just one count. This sequence joins TRBV20-1 and TRBJ2-2; 12 bases map to TRBD2. This CDR3 region has 13 residues. Looked up from germline, CDR1 is DFQATT and CDR2 is SNEGSKA (reference sequence). V was pared by 2 bases and J by 8 bases, with 0 bases of the junction left unmatched. Here the CDR3 DNA reads TGCAGTGCTAGAACTAGCGGGAGGGGGGAGCTGTTTTTT. Amino acid sequence: CSARTSGRGELFF.

This clonotype has at least ten counts. DNA for the CDR3: TGTGCCAGCAGCTTAGCAGGGGGAGAAGCTTTCTTT. Amino acid sequence: CASSLAGGEAFF. This sequence joins TRBV7-9 and TRBJ1-1, with D possibly matching TRBD1 (6 bases). CDR1 and CDR2 from the germline V gene are SEHNR and FQNEAQ (reference sequence). The CDR3 totals 12 residues. V was pared by 0 bases and J by 8 bases, with 7 bases between.

The rearrangement joins TRBV3-1 to TRBJ2-3; D is possibly TRBD1 or TRBD2 (5 bases each). V lost 5 bases and J lost 6, with 15 bases in between. CDR1 LGHDT and CDR2 YNNKEL come from the germline V gene (reference sequence). The CDR3 has 14 amino acids. CDR3 sequence reads: CASSYRDPRDTQYF. The CDR3 region has the DNA TGTGCCAGCAGCTATCGGGACCCGAGGGATACGCAGTATTTT.

The chain couples TRBV29-1 to TRBJ1-2, with D tentatively TRBD1 (6 bases). V was shortened by 6 bases and J by 8 bases, with 16 bases between the two germline ends. Germline V gene lookup returns CDR1 SQVTM and CDR2 ANQGSEA. The CDR3 is 12 amino acids. This chain's CDR3 is CSVLYPGEGYTF. CDR3 nucleotides: TGCAGCGTCTTATATCCAGGGGAAGGCTACACCTTC.

V gene TRBV10-3 combines with J gene TRBJ2-7; D may be TRBD1 or TRBD2 (5 bases each). The CDR3 runs to 14 residues. CDR1 is ENHRY and CDR2 is SYGVKD in the germline V gene. The germline V and J ends were trimmed by 3 bases and 0 bases, with 9 bases remaining between them. The CDR3 DNA reads TGTGCCATCAGTGACCCAGGGAGCTCCTACGAGCAGTACTTC. Amino acids: CAISDPGSSYEQYF.

This chain links TRBV20-1 with TRBJ2-1; TRBD1 is a possible D gene (6 bases). CDR1 is DFQATT and CDR2 is SNEGSKA in the germline V gene (reference sequence). This CDR3 has 14 residues. V was pared by 5 bases and J by 6 bases, with 17 bases between. The DNA of the CDR3 is TGCAGTGCTCCGGGACACCTAACGGGCAATGAGCAGTTCTTC. Its translation is CSAPGHLTGNEQFF.

This clonotype was observed a few times. The rearrangement joins TRBV7-9 to TRBJ1-1, with a possible D match to TRBD1 (5 bases). The CDR3 has 14 amino acids. V was trimmed by 6 bases and J by 4 bases, leaving 15 bases between them. Germline V gene sequence: CDR1 SEHNR, CDR2 FQNEAQ (reference sequence). This chain's CDR3 is CASRLTGESTEAFF. The CDR3 DNA follows: TGTGCCAGCAGGTTGACGGGGGAGAGCACTGAAGCTTTCTTT.

This clonotype was observed a handful of times. CDR3 bases: TGTGCCAGCAGCTTGGGAGGACAGGGGCATGAAAAACTGTTTTTT. Protein product: CASSLGGQGHEKLFF. V gene TRBV5-5 combines with J gene TRBJ1-4, with TRBD1 identical over 9 bases. The CDR3 totals 15 residues. J was trimmed by 6 bases and V by 0 bases; bases with no gene match: 3. CDR1 and CDR2 (germline): SGHKS, YYEKEE (reference sequence).